These 26 T cell receptor beta chains came from one sample sequenced in a study of cytomegalovirus exposure and HLA in healthy donors. Amplification used 60 Vbeta primers and 13 Jbeta primers. Measured with immunoSEQ multiplex PCR; TCRdb has only the in-frame clones, and not every one. The sample lists about 140,000 clones, 80% occurring once. Specimen: PBMCs. These receptors were taken from a man in his forties in good health and CMV-seronegative.

CDR3 DNA: TGTGCCAGCAGCCTACGACAGGGGATATACGAGCAGTACTTC. It encodes CASSLRQGIYEQYF. This chain uses TRBV7-8 with TRBJ2-7; 8 bases map to TRBD1. The CDR3 length is 14 residues. With 5 bases clipped from V and 4 bases from J, the junction kept 7 bases outside the gene matches. Germline-derived CDR1 and CDR2 are SGHVS and FQNEAQ.

This clone appeared a few times. The CDR3 sequence is CASSPRDRGHGYTF. For the CDR3, the DNA is TGTGCCAGCAGCCCCCGGGACAGGGGCCATGGCTACACCTTC. The rearrangement joins TRBV28 to TRBJ1-2, with 10 nucleotides matching TRBD1. The V and J ends lost 6 bases and 6 bases, in that order; junction bases with no gene match: 7. Germline lookup yields CDR1 MDHEN and CDR2 SYDVKM. The CDR3 contains 14 residues.

The rearrangement uses TRBV5-1 and TRBJ1-2; D perhaps matches TRBD1 (5 bases). The V gene lost 1 base and the J gene lost 6 bases, with 10 bases spanning the gap. This CDR3 is built from 13 residues. Looked up from germline, CDR1 is SGHRS and CDR2 is YFSETQ. The CDR3 spells CASSLNGADGYTF. DNA of the CDR3: TGCGCCAGCAGCTTGAATGGGGCGGATGGCTACACCTTC. Supplemented by reference TRBV5-1 and TRBJ1-2, the full variable domain reads KAGVTQTPRYLIKTRGQQVTLSCSPISGHRSVSWYQQTPGQGLQFLFEYFSETQRNKGNFPGRFSGRQFSNSRSEMNVSTLELGDSALYLCASSLNGADGYTFGSGTRLTVV.

The V call is TRBV6-5, the J call TRBJ1-2, with no clear D. Trimming cost V 11 bases and J 8 bases, with 15 bases left between them. CDR1 is MNHEY, CDR2 SVGAGI, per germline. The length of the CDR3 is 11 residues. The CDR3 loop reads CAAVSLGGYTF. The DNA of the CDR3 is TGTGCCGCGGTGAGCTTAGGCGGCTACACCTTC.

J is TRBJ2-7 and V is TRBV25-1, with 8 nucleotides matching TRBD1. The CDR3 loop spans 13 amino acids. The junction had 6 bases not matched to a gene; V was cut back by 6 bases and J by 5 bases. Looked up from germline, CDR1 is MGHDK and CDR2 is SYGVNS. CDR3 sequence (DNA): TGTGCCAGCAGCCGGGACAGGCTGCACGAGCAGTACTTC. Its protein product is CASSRDRLHEQYF.

The chain joins TRBV10-3 to TRBJ2-1; 11 nucleotides align to TRBD2. J lost 2 bases, V lost 11 bases, and 8 bases had no gene match. Germline values: CDR1 ENHRY, CDR2 SYGVKD. The CDR3 spans 15 residues. As DNA, the CDR3 is TGTGCCGCCAATCAGGGACTAGCGGCCTACAATGAGCAGTTCTTC. This sequence encodes CAANQGLAAYNEQFF.

The CDR3 nucleotides are TGTGCCAGCAGTCCAGCCGGCGGGTTCGGAAACACCATATATTTT. This sequence encodes CASSPAGGFGNTIYF. This chain links TRBV28 with TRBJ1-3; unclear D gene. This CDR3 contains 15 residues. Germline V gives CDR1 MDHEN, CDR2 SYDVKM. V was pared by 5 bases and J by 4 bases, with 15 bases between.

The chain carries TRBV5-1 and TRBJ2-7; D is undetermined. CDR1 and CDR2 (germline): SGHRS, YFSETQ. V gave up 0 bases and J gave up 3 bases, with 13 bases separating them. The CDR3 is 15 amino acids. This CDR3 reads CASSLGSGSGYEQYF. Written as DNA, the CDR3 is TGCGCCAGCAGCTTGGGGTCAGGTTCCGGCTACGAGCAGTACTTC.

J is TRBJ2-7 and V is TRBV27; 11 positions match TRBD1. The CDR3 contains 14 residues. From germline, CDR1 is MNHEY and CDR2 SMNVEV (reference sequence). V shed 5 bases and J 3 bases; nucleotides not matched to a gene: 3. The CDR3: CASSKDRGHYEQYF. CDR3 sequence (DNA): TGTGCCAGCAGTAAGGACAGGGGGCACTACGAGCAGTACTTC.

This clone has a single count. The rearrangement links TRBV6-6 to TRBJ1-3, with D maybe TRBD1 (6 bases). The CDR3 covers 16 residues. Germline assignment: CDR1 MNHNY and CDR2 SVGAGI (reference sequence). Trimming took off 3 bases at V and 1 base at J, with 13 bases between the two ends. The CDR3 DNA is TGTGCCAGCAGTTATTGGGTGGGGGCTTCTGGAAACACCATATATTTT. It specifies CASSYWVGASGNTIYF.

The J gene is TRBJ2-1, the V gene TRBV7-9, with 8 bases lining up with TRBD1. V was clipped by 5 bases and J by 8 bases; unmatched bases: 5. CDR3 length: 13 amino acids. Germline-derived CDR1 and CDR2 are SEHNR and FQNEAQ (reference sequence). CDR3: CASSPTGVDEQFF. The CDR3 DNA is TGTGCCAGCAGCCCGACAGGGGTCGATGAGCAGTTCTTC.

Here the CDR3 reads CASSLGSGAGSDTQYF. The CDR3 bases are TGTGCCAGCAGTTTAGGGTCAGGGGCAGGGTCAGATACGCAGTATTTT. The J gene is TRBJ2-3, the V gene TRBV14; tentatively, D is TRBD1 (6 bases). Per the germline V gene, CDR1 is SGHDN and CDR2 is FVKESK. Trimming left V 6 bases short and J 4 bases short, with 20 bases between. The CDR3 loop spans 16 amino acids.

This sequence joins TRBV28 and TRBJ1-6; weak D call: TRBD1 (6 bases). The germline CDR1 and CDR2 sequences are MDHEN and SYDVKM. V lost 8 bases, J lost 6 bases, and 14 bases lay in between. This CDR3 spans 14 amino acids. The CDR3 DNA is TGTGCCAGCGTGTCTGGGGGCGGTAATTCACCCCTCCACTTT. Encoded protein: CASVSGGGNSPLHF.

This clone has more than one count but fewer than ten. The rearrangement uses TRBV5-1 and TRBJ2-7; 7 nucleotides line up with TRBD1. The CDR3 has 14 amino acids. Germline V CDR1 and CDR2: SGHRS, YFSETQ. V trimming: 3 bases; J trimming: 5 bases; junction bases outside the gene matches: 8. CDR3 amino acids: CASSSLDRFNEQYF. CDR3 sequence (DNA): TGCGCCAGCAGCTCCTTGGACAGGTTTAACGAGCAGTACTTC.

The chain links TRBV20-1 to TRBJ2-3; D remains ambiguous. V was pared by 7 bases and J by 2 bases, with 7 bases between. Germline CDR1 is DFQATT and CDR2 is SNEGSKA (reference sequence). The CDR3 runs 11 residues. CDR3 DNA sequence: TGCAGTGGACATCTCACAGATACGCAGTATTTT. It is translated as CSGHLTDTQYF.

V and J are TRBV15 and TRBJ2-7; TRBD2 is a possible D gene (6 bases). CDR3 length: 14 residues. The V and J ends lost 0 bases and 2 bases respectively, with 8 bases between them. CDR1 is LNHNV, CDR2 YYDKDF, per germline (reference sequence). In nucleotides, the CDR3 is TGTGCCACCAGCAGAGATGCGGGGACCTACGAGCAGTACTTC. It translates to CATSRDAGTYEQYF.

This chain joins TRBV4-1 and TRBJ2-5; 8 bases agree with TRBD2. The ends lost 4 bases at V and 5 bases at J; junction bases unmatched: 9. Germline values: CDR1 MGHRA, CDR2 YSYEKL. The CDR3 loop spans 15 amino acids. This CDR3 reads CASSLSGGEGETQYF. The CDR3 DNA reads as TGCGCCAGCAGCCTATCGGGGGGGGAGGGGGAGACCCAGTACTTC.

This chain uses TRBV4-3 with TRBJ2-5, with 12 positions matching TRBD2. J gave up 3 bases and V 1 base, and 6 bases lay outside the gene matches. Germline values: CDR1 LGHNA, CDR2 YSLEER. This CDR3 has 17 residues. CDR3 protein: CASSQVYWTSGEETQYF. The CDR3 DNA reads as TGCGCCAGCAGCCAAGTGTACTGGACTAGCGGGGAAGAGACCCAGTACTTC.

This sequence joins TRBV9 and TRBJ1-1, with TRBD1 matching 7 bases. Trimming took 4 bases from V and 8 from J; bases not matched to a gene: 5. This CDR3 is 12 amino acids long. Germline CDR1 and CDR2: SGDLS and YYNGEE. The CDR3 sequence: CASSTWDREAFF. DNA for the CDR3: TGTGCCAGCAGCACCTGGGACAGAGAAGCTTTCTTT.

The CDR3, as DNA: TGTGCCAGCAGTCAAACTAGCGGCCCCTACGAGCAGTACTTC. Amino acids: CASSQTSGPYEQYF. The chain has TRBV6-5 and TRBJ2-7; 8 bases match TRBD2. Trimming took 5 bases from V and 2 from J; bases not matched to a gene: 5. Germline V gene lookup returns CDR1 MNHEY and CDR2 SVGAGI. CDR3 length: 14 residues.

V and J are TRBV9 and TRBJ1-2, with 8 bases that match TRBD1. Germline V CDR1 and CDR2: SGDLS, YYNGEE. Unmatched junction bases numbered 10, after V lost 6 bases and J lost 6 bases. This CDR3 comprises 14 residues. CDR3 region: CASMKAGGEDGYTF. Here the CDR3 DNA reads TGTGCCAGCATGAAGGCAGGGGGCGAAGATGGCTACACCTTC.

V usage is TRBV7-3 and J usage is TRBJ1-1; TRBD1 matches 10 bases. This CDR3 contains 14 residues. Per the germline V gene, CDR1 is SGHTA and CDR2 is FQGTGA. V was clipped by 5 bases and J by 6 bases; unmatched bases: 6. In DNA, the CDR3 is TGTGCCAGCAGCCGGGGACAGGGGAGGGCTGAAGCTTTCTTT. Protein sequence: CASSRGQGRAEAFF.

The chain joins TRBV25-1 to TRBJ1-1; TRBD1 might be the D (6 bases). The germline V and J ends were trimmed by 2 bases and 5 bases, with 15 bases remaining between them. The CDR3 has 15 amino acids. CDR1 is MGHDK and CDR2 is SYGVNS in the germline V gene. The CDR3 reads CASSERGILETEAFF. Here the CDR3 DNA reads TGTGCCAGCAGTGAAAGGGGGATTCTAGAGACTGAAGCTTTCTTT.

V usage is TRBV6-6 and J usage is TRBJ1-1, with 7 bases matching TRBD1. Germline V gene lookup returns CDR1 MNHNY and CDR2 SVGAGI (reference sequence). Trimming cost V 6 bases and J 0 bases; bases outside gene matches: 1. There are 13 residues in the CDR3. CDR3 bases: TGTGCCAGCAGGGGACAGATGAACACTGAAGCTTTCTTT. Its protein product is CASRGQMNTEAFF.

This chain joins TRBV4-1 and TRBJ1-2; 8 nucleotides agree with TRBD1. V was pared by 2 bases and J by 7 bases, with 12 bases of the junction left unmatched. Germline V CDR1 and CDR2: MGHRA, YSYEKL. The CDR3 length is 16 residues. The CDR3 DNA follows: TGCGCCAGCAGCCAATCCGAGGCACCCGACAGGGGTGGCTACACCTTC. This gives the protein CASSQSEAPDRGGYTF.

J is TRBJ2-7 and V is TRBV25-1, with D possibly being TRBD1 (6 bases). V lost 4 bases and J lost 3, with 13 bases in between. The CDR3 has 14 residues. Per germline, CDR1 MGHDK and CDR2 SYGVNS. CDR3 region: CASSAPQGYYEQYF. The CDR3 DNA is TGTGCCAGCAGTGCCCCACAGGGATACTACGAGCAGTACTTC.